Listed below are T cell receptor beta chains from one sample, sequenced in a study of cytomegalovirus exposure and HLA in healthy donors. The assay was immunoSEQ multiplex PCR, and TCRdb's table has in-frame clones only and misses some. The repertoire holds almost 200,000 clones, with roughly 83% as singletons. The sample taken for sequencing was PBMCs. These TCRs come from a male donor in good health and CMV-seropositive. The conserved cysteine and the conserved F or W are not part of the CDR3 here. The size of a clone is reported for some rows only, either as once, few or many, or as a class for expanded clones.

>TRBV7-9|.
ASSRQAYEQY
>TRBV6-6|.
ASSYGREKPYEQY
>TRBV5-5|.
ASTTAGGYGYT
>TRBV4-3|once
ASSQDLVGEQY
>TRBV5-4|few
ASSPWTGTYEGYT
>TRBV27|once
ASSLSSQAPYGYT
>TRBV30|.
AWSSGQGAGEQY
>TRBV7-2|.
ASSSRARLAPTGEQY
>TRBV11-3|.
ASAGKTDTQY
>TRBV10-3|once
AISIGQGIDEQY
>TRBV20-1|few
SATRETQY
>TRBV6-6|few
ASSYSRRGYDEQY
>TRBV5-3|few
ARSSDQPQH
>TRBV7-2|.
ASLISRSNTEAF
>TRBV7-2|.
ASSPMAGATGKAF
>TRBV18|.
ASSSGQYYGYT
>TRBV4-2|.
ASSPLGDGGRSTDTQY
>TRBV7-2|few
ASSTRQGTPEPQH
>TRBV5-4|once
ASSLPGQGSKTQY
>TRBV6-1|.
ASILGGAGGYT
>TRBV29-1|.
SVGLLTNTGELF
>TRBV6-5|.
ASSYRNRANEQF
>TRBV19|.
ASSIRGIPHEAF
>TRBV28|.
ASSFGTSGPRTQY
>TRBV7-3|.
ASSSVGGLNTEAF
>TRBV4-1|.
ASSQETGTNLNTEAF
>TRBV10-3|.
AISALQGAIYEQY
>TRBV7-7|.
ASSPDRAEPVYF
>TRBV6-5|.
ASSTTGAMQPQH
>TRBV4-3|.
ASSRGQQNTEAF
>TRBV9|.
ASSVGSGSPYEQY
>TRBV7-9|few
ASSLGGFRDRGPLH